These 17 T cell receptor beta chains were all obtained from the same sample, sequenced in a study of regulatory dendritic cells for organ transplantation. Generated by immunoSEQ multiplex PCR, the TCRdb table keeps only in-frame clones and is missing some. The table lists 25,000 to 30,000 clones, around 82% of them singletons. Sequencing was performed on naive CD8+ T cells from blood. Subset given: CD45RA+ naive T cells. The receptors were sampled from a human donor in good health.

J is TRBJ2-3 and V is TRBV5-6; unclear D gene. The germline gives CDR1 SGHDT, CDR2 YYEEEE. CDR3 size: 13 residues. The germline V and J ends were trimmed by 4 bases and 6 bases, with 12 bases remaining between them. Here the CDR3 reads CASSPAYADTQYF. The CDR3 nucleotides read TGTGCCAGCAGCCCTGCATACGCGGATACGCAGTATTTT.

The J gene is TRBJ1-5, the V gene TRBV6-6; 7 bases are shared with TRBD1. J gave up 3 bases and V 6 bases, and 8 bases lay outside the gene matches. The germline V gene has CDR1 MNHNY and CDR2 SVGAGI (reference sequence). There are 15 residues in the CDR3. The CDR3 loop is CASSTWTGFNQPQHF. CDR3 sequence (DNA): TGTGCCAGCAGCACTTGGACAGGTTTCAATCAGCCCCAGCATTTT.

The V call is TRBV7-6, the J call TRBJ2-5; a possible D gene is TRBD2 (5 bases). From germline, CDR1 is SGHVS and CDR2 FNYEAQ. The CDR3 has 13 residues. Trimming pared 0 bases from V and 4 bases from J, leaving 6 bases between. The CDR3 DNA sequence: TGTGCCAGCAGCTTAGCACTAGGAGAGACCCAGTACTTC. Amino acids: CASSLALGETQYF.

The rearrangement uses TRBV12-5 and TRBJ2-2; D unclear. CDR1 and CDR2 (germline): LGHNT, FRNRAP. Trimming cost V 4 bases and J 4 bases, with 16 bases left between them. The CDR3 consists of 16 residues. The CDR3 loop is CASGSFTNIFTGELFF. CDR3 sequence (DNA): TGTGCTAGTGGTTCTTTCACTAACATCTTCACCGGGGAGCTGTTTTTT.

The CDR3 loop reads CASSYLTTDTQYF. As DNA, the CDR3 is TGTGCCAGCAGTTACTTGACTACAGATACGCAGTATTTT. J is TRBJ2-3 and V is TRBV6-5, with D uncertain. Between the trimmed V and J ends, which lost 1 base and 3 bases, there was a span of 5 bases. The germline V gene encodes CDR1 MNHEY and CDR2 SVGAGI. The CDR3 loop spans 13 amino acids.

The rearrangement joins TRBV25-1 to TRBJ1-3, with 7 positions matching TRBD1. CDR1 and CDR2 (germline): MGHDK, SYGVNS. CDR3 length equals 10 residues. J gave up 12 bases and V 4 bases, and 0 bases lay outside the gene matches. This chain's CDR3 is CASSGDSIYF. CDR3 in DNA: TGTGCCAGCAGTGGGGACAGCATATATTTT.

J is TRBJ2-1 and V is TRBV2; D perhaps matches TRBD2 (7 bases). This CDR3 comprises 16 residues. From germline, CDR1 is SNHLY and CDR2 FYNNEI. Trimming cost V 6 bases and J 9 bases, with 24 bases left between them. CDR3 coding DNA: TGTGCCAGCAGAGAAAGGCTGGGGGGGGGCCGGGTTGAGCAGTTCTTC. Amino acids: CASRERLGGGRVEQFF.

This chain uses TRBV11-2 with TRBJ2-5; D gene ambiguous. V was pared by 1 base and J by 2 bases, with 8 bases between. There are 14 residues in the CDR3. CDR1 is SGHAT, CDR2 FQNNGV, per germline. The CDR3 DNA reads TGTGCCAGCAGCTTAGGTGGGCTTCAAGAGACCCAGTACTTC. Encoded protein: CASSLGGLQETQYF.

The chain joins TRBV10-3 to TRBJ1-6; tentatively, D is TRBD1 (5 bases). The CDR3 extends over 18 amino acids. The V end was cut by 0 bases, the J end by 0 bases, with 12 bases between. Per the germline V gene, CDR1 is ENHRY and CDR2 is SYGVKD. Here the CDR3 DNA reads TGTGCCATCAGTGAGTCGCCGGGGGGAAGCTCCTATAATTCACCCCTCCACTTT. Protein product: CAISESPGGSSYNSPLHF.

This chain connects TRBV7-9 to TRBJ2-3; unclear D gene. The CDR3 is 15 residues long. Germline loops: CDR1 SEHNR, CDR2 FQNEAQ (reference sequence). Deletions cut 1 base from V and 4 bases from J, with 12 bases between. The CDR3 is CASSLVLRIADTQYF. The CDR3 DNA reads as TGTGCCAGCAGCTTAGTGTTGAGGATCGCAGATACGCAGTATTTT.

This rearrangement joins TRBV19 to TRBJ1-5; 12 bases are a match to TRBD1. Germline V CDR1 and CDR2: LNHDA, SQIVND (reference sequence). J lost 7 bases, V lost 6 bases, and 16 bases had no gene match. CDR3 length: 18 amino acids. CDR3 in amino acids: CASRGTGGARERWQPQHF. CDR3 bases: TGTGCCAGTAGGGGGACAGGGGGCGCGCGGGAGAGATGGCAGCCCCAGCATTTT.

This chain links TRBV6-1 with TRBJ1-5; D is unresolved. Germline CDR1 is MNHNS and CDR2 is SASEGT. V lost 7 bases and J lost 2, with 9 bases in between. This CDR3 spans 13 amino acids. The CDR3 protein is CASKEVGNQPQHF. For the CDR3, the DNA is TGTGCCAGCAAGGAGGTGGGCAATCAGCCCCAGCATTTT.

The V gene is TRBV7-2, the J gene TRBJ1-5; TRBD1 matches at 9 bases. Losses at the gene ends were 3 bases for V and 5 bases for J; bases not matched to a gene: 8. Germline V gene sequence: CDR1 SGHTA, CDR2 FQGNSA. This CDR3 region has 16 residues. The CDR3 loop reads CASSFHDRGGDQPQHF. The CDR3 nucleotides read TGTGCCAGCAGCTTCCACGACAGGGGGGGAGATCAGCCCCAGCATTTT.

The chain joins TRBV9 to TRBJ1-2; 7 bases are a match to TRBD1. Germline loops: CDR1 SGDLS, CDR2 YYNGEE. Trimming at V came to 6 bases and at J to 4 bases, leaving 9 bases not matched to a gene. The CDR3 spans 14 residues. The CDR3 region is CASNQGESPYGYTF. The CDR3 DNA follows: TGTGCCAGCAATCAGGGGGAGTCTCCCTATGGCTACACCTTC.

The table lists this clone with a few counts. The chain uses TRBV7-7 and TRBJ2-1; 10 nucleotides align to TRBD2. Germline V gene sequence: CDR1 SSHAT, CDR2 FNYEAQ (reference sequence). This CDR3 is 17 amino acids long. V trimming: 6 bases; J trimming: 0 bases; junction bases outside the gene matches: 8. CDR3 amino acids: CASSRTSGLSSYNEQFF. CDR3 nucleotide sequence: TGTGCCAGCAGTCGGACTAGCGGACTAAGCTCCTACAATGAGCAGTTCTTC. Full variable domain (missing parts from reference TRBV7-7 and TRBJ2-1): GAGVSQSPRYKVTKRGQDVTLRCDPISSHATLYWYQQALGQGPEFLTYFNYEAQPDKSGLPSDRFSAERPEGSISTLTIQRTEQRDSAMYRCASSRTSGLSSYNEQFFGPGTRLTVL.

The CDR3 protein is CASSIRDTSSYEQYF. The DNA of the CDR3 is TGTGCCAGTAGTATTCGGGACACATCGTCCTACGAGCAGTACTTC. The rearrangement uses TRBV19 and TRBJ2-7; possible D gene TRBD1, 6 bases. Trimming took 3 bases from V and 1 from J, leaving 13 bases between them. The CDR3 runs to 15 residues. CDR1 LNHDA and CDR2 SQIVND come from the germline V gene (reference sequence).

V usage is TRBV6-6 and J usage is TRBJ1-5; D perhaps matches TRBD1 (6 bases). V was trimmed by 1 base and J by 4 bases, leaving 11 bases between them. This CDR3 region has 15 residues. Germline CDR1 MNHNY, CDR2 SVGAGI (reference sequence). CDR3 sequence (DNA): TGTGCCAGCAGTTACTTACAGGGAGCTAATCAGCCCCAGCATTTT. The encoded protein is CASSYLQGANQPQHF.